Below, 10 T cell receptor beta chains from the same sample are listed, as sequenced in a study of Graves' ophthalmopathy and Graves' hyperthyroidism listed by TCRdb under 2018. The data were produced on an Illumina HiSeq 2000. TCR beta CDR3 regions were amplified from RNA transcripts for repertoire sequencing. HTBI primers and the Qiagen OneStep RT-PCR kit were used in a first-round RT-PCR, which was followed by a second-round multiplex PCR, size selection and purification. TCRdb reworked the public reads: Q25 trimming with fastp, MiXCR clone assembly, productive beta chains retained. CDR3 protein sequences are deduplicated, and each keeps its most common genes and DNA. This sample gives 230,000 or so distinct CDR3 sequences in total; roughly 50% of them show up just once. The top ten constitute about half of the sample. Sequenced sample: peripheral blood. The receptors shown here come from an adult man with Graves' ophthalmopathy.

This clonotype appeared many times. The chain has TRBV29-1 and TRBJ1-1, with TRBD1 identical over 7 bases. CDR3 size: 15 residues. The junction had 7 bases not matched to a gene; V was cut back by 3 bases and J by 0 bases. Germline V lookup: CDR1 SQVTM, CDR2 ANQGSEA. CDR3 sequence: CSVDSGQVMNTEAFF. The CDR3 bases are TGCAGCGTTGACAGCGGACAGGTCATGAACACTGAAGCTTTCTTT.

This clonotype was seen repeatedly, ten times or more. The chain combines TRBV10-3 with TRBJ2-2; 7 bases match TRBD1. Germline V gene sequence: CDR1 ENHRY, CDR2 SYGVKD. V shed 10 bases, J shed 7 bases, and the junction held 6 bases outside the gene matches. This CDR3 spans 12 amino acids. The CDR3 DNA reads as TGTGCCACTAGAACAGGGGACGGGGAGCTGTTTTTT. This codes for CATRTGDGELFF.

The chain joins TRBV20-1 to TRBJ1-1; no clear D gene. The CDR3 extends over 12 amino acids. Per germline, CDR1 DFQATT and CDR2 SNEGSKA (reference sequence). Trimming took 5 bases from V and 5 from J, leaving 12 bases between them. The chain's CDR3 is CSALLGGTEAFF. CDR3 bases: TGCAGTGCTTTACTGGGCGGAACTGAAGCTTTCTTT.

This clonotype showed up many times. J is TRBJ1-2 and V is TRBV15, with 8 bases identical to TRBD1. The trim removed 0 bases at V and 6 bases at J, leaving 12 bases unmatched. Germline assignment: CDR1 LNHNV and CDR2 YYDKDF (reference sequence). The CDR3 has 17 amino acids. The CDR3 reads CATSRDVTGGNHHGYTF. The CDR3 region has the DNA TGTGCCACCAGCAGAGATGTAACAGGGGGAAATCATCATGGCTACACCTTC.

This clonotype appeared once. This chain joins TRBV5-8 and TRBJ2-5, with 7 bases lining up with TRBD2. The V segment lost 4 bases and the J segment 2 bases; nucleotides outside the gene matches: 5. The CDR3 has 14 residues. CDR1 and CDR2 (germline): SGHTS, YDEGEE. The CDR3 is CASSQGDYQETQYF. The CDR3 coding sequence is TGTGCCAGCAGCCAAGGGGACTATCAAGAGACCCAGTACTTC.

A word on this clonotype: Lacking the conserved final phenylalanine or tryptophan, this CDR3 likely reflects a read error. It is unclear where the CDR3 begins or ends on the DNA, so no DNA is shown, and the CDR3 is as TCRdb lists it. The chain joins TRBV11-2 to TRBJ2-2; the table's D call of TRBD2 was not tested on the DNA. The germline gives CDR1 SGHAT, CDR2 FQNNGV. The CDR3 is 17 amino acids long, termini counted. The CDR3 sequence is CASSLEREMGKHRGAVV.

The CDR3 bases are TGTGCCAGCAGCACACCTCGGGACAGGTTCCGCGAGCAGTACTTC. Residues: CASSTPRDRFREQYF. The chain has TRBV10-3 and TRBJ2-7; 8 bases are a match to TRBD1. V lost 10 bases, J lost 6 bases, and 17 bases stayed unmatched. The CDR3 is 15 residues long. In germline, CDR1 is ENHRY, CDR2 SYGVKD.

The genes are TRBV29-1 and TRBJ1-1, with D maybe TRBD1 (6 bases). The V end lost 4 bases, the J end lost 5 bases, and 23 bases lay between the germline ends. The CDR3 totals 16 residues. CDR1 SQVTM and CDR2 ANQGSEA come from the germline V gene. The CDR3 DNA reads as TGCAGCGTTGTTTTATGGGCAGGGGTGACGGTGACTGAAGCTTTCTTT. This encodes CSVVLWAGVTVTEAFF. Supplemented by reference TRBV29-1 and TRBJ1-1, the full variable domain reads SAVISQKPSRDICQRGTSLTIQCQVDSQVTMMFWYRQQPGQSLTLIATANQGSEATYESGFVIDKFPISRPNLTFSTLTVSNMSPEDSSIYLCSVVLWAGVTVTEAFFGQGTRLTVV.

This clonotype has just a few counts. The V and J genes are TRBV7-2 and TRBJ1-1; D is uncertain. Germline values: CDR1 SGHTA, CDR2 FQGNSA. The V end was cut by 6 bases, the J end by 11 bases, with 16 bases between. CDR3 length: 12 amino acids. The CDR3 loop reads CASSQPQKAAFF. The CDR3 nucleotides are TGTGCCAGCAGTCAACCCCAAAAGGCGGCTTTCTTT.

This clonotype was detected only a few times. The CDR3 loop reads CASSYSGQPQHF. DNA of the CDR3: TGTGCCAGCAGTTACTCCGGTCAGCCCCAGCATTTT. This chain links TRBV12-3 or TRBV12-4 with TRBJ1-5, with D hard to call. The CDR3 is 12 residues long. Trimming left V 4 bases short and J 6 bases short, with 7 bases between.